This T cell receptor beta chain came from a study of T cell clones after liver transplantation. Study background: Samples came from ITN030ST, which attempted immunosuppression withdrawal within 2 years of liver transplantation. Three of eight recipients were HCV-positive; others had non-autoimmune, non-viral indications.

Assay: immunoSEQ multiplex PCR; the TCRdb copy retains only in-frame clones and omits some. The table has about 6,100 clones, around 85% seen once. The CDR3 loop spans 14 amino acids. Between the trimmed V and J ends, which lost 2 bases and 4 bases, there was a span of 11 bases. Germline V gene sequence: CDR1 MNHEY, CDR2 SVGAGI. Specimen: CD8+ T cells from blood, collected before liver transplant. The clonotype was recovered from a human donor who received a liver transplant. The V and J genes are TRBV6-5 and TRBJ2-5; no firm D call. CDR3 DNA: TGTGCCAGCAGTTACGACCTTACCCCAGAGACCCAGTACTTC. Amino acid sequence: CASSYDLTPETQYF.